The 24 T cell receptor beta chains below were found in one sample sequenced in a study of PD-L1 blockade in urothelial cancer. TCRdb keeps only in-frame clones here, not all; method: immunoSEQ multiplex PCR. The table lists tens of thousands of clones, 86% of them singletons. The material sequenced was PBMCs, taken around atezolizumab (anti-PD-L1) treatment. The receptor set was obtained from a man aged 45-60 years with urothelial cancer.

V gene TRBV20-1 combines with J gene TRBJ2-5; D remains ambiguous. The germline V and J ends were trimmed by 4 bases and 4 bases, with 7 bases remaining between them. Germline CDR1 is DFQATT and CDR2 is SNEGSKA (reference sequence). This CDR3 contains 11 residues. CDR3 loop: CSAIPRETQYF. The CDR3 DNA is TGCAGTGCTATCCCGCGAGAGACCCAGTACTTC.

The CDR3 protein is CASSSPGRAGELFF. CDR3 DNA sequence: TGTGCCAGCAGTTCCCCCGGGCGGGCCGGGGAGCTGTTTTTT. The chain couples TRBV6-6 to TRBJ2-2, with a tentative D call TRBD2 (5 bases). The ends were cut back, 4 bases at V and 6 bases at J, with 12 bases in the middle. CDR3 length: 14 amino acids. Germline loops: CDR1 MNHNY, CDR2 SVGAGI (reference sequence).

CDR3 nucleotides: TGTGCCAGCAGCAACCAAGAGGCAGATACGCAGTATTTT. Its translation is CASSNQEADTQYF. V gene TRBV6-4 combines with J gene TRBJ2-3; no clear D. Trimming pared 6 bases from V and 4 bases from J, leaving 11 bases between. CDR1 is MRHNA and CDR2 is SNTAGT in the germline V gene. The CDR3 runs 13 residues.

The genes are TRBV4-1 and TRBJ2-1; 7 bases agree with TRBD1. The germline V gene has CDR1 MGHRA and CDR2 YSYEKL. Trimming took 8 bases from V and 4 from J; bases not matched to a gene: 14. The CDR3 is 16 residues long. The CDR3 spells CASARQGLGEYNEQFF. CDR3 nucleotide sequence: TGCGCCAGCGCCCGACAGGGCCTGGGGGAATACAATGAGCAGTTCTTC.

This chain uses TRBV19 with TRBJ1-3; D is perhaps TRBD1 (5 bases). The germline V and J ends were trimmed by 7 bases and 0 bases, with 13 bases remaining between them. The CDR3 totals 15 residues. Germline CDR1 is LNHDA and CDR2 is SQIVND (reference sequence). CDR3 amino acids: CASNYRRGSGNTIYF. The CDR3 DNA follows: TGTGCCAGTAACTACAGGAGGGGCTCTGGAAACACCATATATTTT.

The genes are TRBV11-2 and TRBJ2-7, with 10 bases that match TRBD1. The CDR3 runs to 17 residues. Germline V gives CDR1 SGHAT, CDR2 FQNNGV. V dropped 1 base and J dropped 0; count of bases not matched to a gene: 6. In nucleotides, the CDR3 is TGTGCCAGCAGCTTAGGGACAGGGGGGGTAAGCTCCTACGAGCAGTACTTC. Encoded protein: CASSLGTGGVSSYEQYF.

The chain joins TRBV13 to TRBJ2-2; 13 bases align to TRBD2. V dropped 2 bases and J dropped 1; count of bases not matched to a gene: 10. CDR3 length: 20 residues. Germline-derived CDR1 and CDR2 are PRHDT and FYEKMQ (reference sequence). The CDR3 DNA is TGTGCCAGCAGCTTATCATTTGGACTAGCGGGAGATTTGAACACCGGGGAGCTGTTTTTT. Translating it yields CASSLSFGLAGDLNTGELFF.

The CDR3: CASSHYGTVVNEKLFF. Here the CDR3 DNA reads TGCGCCAGCAGCCATTACGGGACAGTAGTTAATGAAAAACTGTTTTTT. The chain links TRBV4-1 to TRBJ1-4; 7 bases match TRBD1. Losses at the gene ends were 3 bases for V and 4 bases for J; bases not matched to a gene: 8. Per the germline V gene, CDR1 is MGHRA and CDR2 is YSYEKL. This CDR3 has 16 residues.

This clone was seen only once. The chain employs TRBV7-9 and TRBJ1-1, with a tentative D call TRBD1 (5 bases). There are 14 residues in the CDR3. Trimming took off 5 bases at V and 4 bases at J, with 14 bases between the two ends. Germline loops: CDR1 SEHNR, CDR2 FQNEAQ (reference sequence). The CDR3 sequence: CASSHMGRGTEAFF. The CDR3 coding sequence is TGTGCCAGCAGCCATATGGGGCGGGGCACTGAAGCTTTCTTT.

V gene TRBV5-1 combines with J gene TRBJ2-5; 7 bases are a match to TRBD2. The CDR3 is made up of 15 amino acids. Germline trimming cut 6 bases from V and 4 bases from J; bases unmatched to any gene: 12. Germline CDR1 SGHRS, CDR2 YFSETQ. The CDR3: CASTLSGGSPETQYF. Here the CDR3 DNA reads TGCGCCAGCACCCTTTCGGGCGGGAGTCCAGAGACCCAGTACTTC.

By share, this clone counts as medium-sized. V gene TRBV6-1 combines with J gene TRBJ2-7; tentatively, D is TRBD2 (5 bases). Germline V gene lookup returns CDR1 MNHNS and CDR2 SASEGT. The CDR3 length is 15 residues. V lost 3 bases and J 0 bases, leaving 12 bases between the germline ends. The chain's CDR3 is CASSDRASGSYEQYF. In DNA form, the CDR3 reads TGTGCCAGCAGTGACCGGGCCAGCGGCTCCTACGAGCAGTACTTC.

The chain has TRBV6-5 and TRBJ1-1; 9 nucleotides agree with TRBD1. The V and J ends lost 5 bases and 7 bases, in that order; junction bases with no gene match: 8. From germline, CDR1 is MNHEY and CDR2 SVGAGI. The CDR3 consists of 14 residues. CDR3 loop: CASSPRQGGNEAFF. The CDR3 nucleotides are TGTGCCAGCAGTCCCCGACAGGGGGGAAATGAAGCTTTCTTT.

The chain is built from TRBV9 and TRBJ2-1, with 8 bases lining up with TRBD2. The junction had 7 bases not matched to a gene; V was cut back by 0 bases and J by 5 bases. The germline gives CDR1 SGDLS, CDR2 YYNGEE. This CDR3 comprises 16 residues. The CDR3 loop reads CASSVGHQREHNEQFF. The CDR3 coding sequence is TGTGCCAGCAGCGTAGGCCACCAGCGGGAGCACAATGAGCAGTTCTTC. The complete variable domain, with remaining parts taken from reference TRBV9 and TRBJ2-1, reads DSGVTQTPKHLITATGQRVTLRCSPRSGDLSVYWYQQSLDQGLQFLIQYYNGEERAKGNILERFSAQQFPDLHSELNLSSLELGDSALYFCASSVGHQREHNEQFFGPGTRLTVL.

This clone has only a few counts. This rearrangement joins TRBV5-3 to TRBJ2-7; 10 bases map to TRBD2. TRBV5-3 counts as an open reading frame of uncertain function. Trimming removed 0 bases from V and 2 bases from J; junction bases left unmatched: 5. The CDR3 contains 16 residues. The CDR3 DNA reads TGTGCCAGAAGCTTGGGGCTAGCGGGAGTCACCTACGAGCAGTACTTC. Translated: CARSLGLAGVTYEQYF.

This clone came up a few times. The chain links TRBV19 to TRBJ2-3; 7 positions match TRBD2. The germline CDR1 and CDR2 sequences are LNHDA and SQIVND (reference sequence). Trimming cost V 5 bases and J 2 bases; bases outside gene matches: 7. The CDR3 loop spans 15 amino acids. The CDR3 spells CASSPGGYFTDTQYF. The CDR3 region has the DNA TGTGCCAGTAGTCCGGGAGGATACTTCACAGATACGCAGTATTTT. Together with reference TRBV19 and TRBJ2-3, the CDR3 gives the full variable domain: DGGITQSPKYLFRKEGQNVTLSCEQNLNHDAMYWYRQDPGQGLRLIYYSQIVNDFQKGDIAEGYSVSREKKESFPLTVTSAQKNPTAFYLCASSPGGYFTDTQYFGPGTRLTVL.

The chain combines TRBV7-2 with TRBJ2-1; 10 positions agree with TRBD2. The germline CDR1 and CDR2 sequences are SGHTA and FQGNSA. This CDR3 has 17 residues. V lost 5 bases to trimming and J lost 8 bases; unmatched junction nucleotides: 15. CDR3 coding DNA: TGTGCCAGCAGCCGGAGCCCGATAGCGGGAGGTAACGATGAGCAGTTCTTC. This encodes CASSRSPIAGGNDEQFF.

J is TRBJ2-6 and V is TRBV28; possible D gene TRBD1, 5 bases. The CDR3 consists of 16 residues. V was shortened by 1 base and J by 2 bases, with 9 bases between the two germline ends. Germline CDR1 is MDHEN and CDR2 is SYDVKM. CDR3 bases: TGTGCCAGCAGTTTATCCGGCAGGGCTGGGGCCAACGTCCTGACTTTC. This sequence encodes CASSLSGRAGANVLTF.

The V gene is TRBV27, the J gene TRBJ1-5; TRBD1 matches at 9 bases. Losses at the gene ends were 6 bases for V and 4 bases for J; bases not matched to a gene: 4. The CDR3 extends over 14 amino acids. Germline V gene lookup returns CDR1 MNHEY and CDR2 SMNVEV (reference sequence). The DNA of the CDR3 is TGTGCCAGCAGCCCCGGACAGGGGAATCAGCCCCAGCATTTT. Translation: CASSPGQGNQPQHF.

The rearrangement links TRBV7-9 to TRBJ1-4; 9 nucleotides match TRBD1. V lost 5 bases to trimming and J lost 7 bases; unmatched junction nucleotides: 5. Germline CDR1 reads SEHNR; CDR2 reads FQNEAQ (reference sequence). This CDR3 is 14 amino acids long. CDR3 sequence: CASSPQGASEKLFF. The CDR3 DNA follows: TGTGCCAGCAGCCCACAGGGGGCGTCTGAAAAACTGTTTTTT.

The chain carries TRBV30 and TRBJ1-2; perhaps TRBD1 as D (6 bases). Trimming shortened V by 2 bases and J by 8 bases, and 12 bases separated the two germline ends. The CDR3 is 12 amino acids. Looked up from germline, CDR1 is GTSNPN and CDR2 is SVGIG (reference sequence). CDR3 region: CAWSWTAEGYTF. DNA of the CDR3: TGTGCCTGGAGTTGGACAGCCGAAGGCTACACCTTC.

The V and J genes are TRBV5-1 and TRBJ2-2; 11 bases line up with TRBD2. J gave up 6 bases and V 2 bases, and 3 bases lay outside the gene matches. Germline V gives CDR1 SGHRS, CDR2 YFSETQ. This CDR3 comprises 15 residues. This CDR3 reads CASSLLAGDPGELFF. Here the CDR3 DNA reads TGCGCCAGCAGCTTACTAGCGGGAGATCCCGGGGAGCTGTTTTTT. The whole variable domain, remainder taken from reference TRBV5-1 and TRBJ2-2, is KAGVTQTPRYLIKTRGQQVTLSCSPISGHRSVSWYQQTPGQGLQFLFEYFSETQRNKGNFPGRFSGRQFSNSRSEMNVSTLELGDSALYLCASSLLAGDPGELFFGEGSRLTVL.

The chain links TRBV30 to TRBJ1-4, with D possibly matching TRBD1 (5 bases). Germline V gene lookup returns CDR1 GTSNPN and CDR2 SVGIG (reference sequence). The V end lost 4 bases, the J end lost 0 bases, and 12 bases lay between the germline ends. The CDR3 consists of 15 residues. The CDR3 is CAWTRTKTTNEKLFF. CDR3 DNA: TGTGCCTGGACCAGGACAAAGACAACTAATGAAAAACTGTTTTTT.

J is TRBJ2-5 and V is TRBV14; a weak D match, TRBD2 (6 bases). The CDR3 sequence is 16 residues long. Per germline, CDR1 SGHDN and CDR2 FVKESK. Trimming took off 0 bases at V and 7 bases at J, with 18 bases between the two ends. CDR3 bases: TGTGCCAGCAGCCAAGACGCGGGGTCCTACGAAGGGACCCAGTACTTC. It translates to CASSQDAGSYEGTQYF.

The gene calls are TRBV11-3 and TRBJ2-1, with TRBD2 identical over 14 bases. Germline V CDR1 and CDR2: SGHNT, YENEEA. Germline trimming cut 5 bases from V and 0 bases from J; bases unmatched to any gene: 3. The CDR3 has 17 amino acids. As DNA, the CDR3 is TGTGCCAGCAGCCCAGGGACTAGCGGGAGCTCCTACAATGAGCAGTTCTTC. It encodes CASSPGTSGSSYNEQFF. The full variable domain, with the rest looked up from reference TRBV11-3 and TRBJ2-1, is EAGVVQSPRYKIIEKKQPVAFWCNPISGHNTLYWYLQNLGQGPELLIRYENEEAVDDSQLPKDRFSAERLKGVDSTLKIQPAELGDSAVYLCASSPGTSGSSYNEQFFGPGTRLTVL.